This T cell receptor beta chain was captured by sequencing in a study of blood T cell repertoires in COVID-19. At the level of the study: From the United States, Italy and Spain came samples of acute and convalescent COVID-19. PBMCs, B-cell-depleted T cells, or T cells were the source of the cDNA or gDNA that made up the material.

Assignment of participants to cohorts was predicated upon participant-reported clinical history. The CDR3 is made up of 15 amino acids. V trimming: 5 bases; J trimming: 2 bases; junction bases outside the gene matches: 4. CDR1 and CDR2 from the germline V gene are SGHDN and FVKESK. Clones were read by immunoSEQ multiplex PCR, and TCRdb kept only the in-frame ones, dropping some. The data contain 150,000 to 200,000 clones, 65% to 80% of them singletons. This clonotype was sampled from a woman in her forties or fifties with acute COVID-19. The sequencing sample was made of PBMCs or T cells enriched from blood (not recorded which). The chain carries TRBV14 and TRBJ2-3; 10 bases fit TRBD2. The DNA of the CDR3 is TGTGCCAGCAGCTCACTAGCGGGGCTCACAGATACGCAGTATTTT. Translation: CASSSLAGLTDTQYF.